This is a list of T cell receptor beta chains from one sample in a study of follicular helper T cells after annual influenza vaccination. Only in-frame clones appear in the TCRdb table, and some are missing; sequencing was by immunoSEQ multiplex PCR. The sample lists some 10,000 clones; 83% were seen once. The specimen was CXCR5- memory CD4+ T cells sorted from blood, collected 7 days after influenza vaccination. The source of these receptors is an adult who received the influenza vaccine. The CDR3 runs from the conserved cysteine through the conserved F or W. D genes are given only for firm matches. Size values are once, few and many counts, or a class for expanded clones, and some rows have none.

j_call: TRBJ1-2
d_call: NA
v_call: TRBV5-6
clone_size: NA
cdr3_nt: TGTGCCAGCAGCCCCACCCCGGGGGCCCGGGCCTATGGCTACACCTTC
cdr3_aa: CASSPTPGARAYGYTF

j_call: TRBJ2-7
d_call: NA
v_call: TRBV10-3
clone_size: NA
cdr3_nt: TGTGCCATCAACGGAGGACAGACCTACGAGCAGTACTTC
cdr3_aa: CAINGGQTYEQYF

j_call: TRBJ1-4
d_call: TRBD1
v_call: TRBV19
clone_size: NA
cdr3_nt: TGTGCCAGTAGTTGGGGCAACAGGGGAGCGACTAATGAAAAACTGTTTTTT
cdr3_aa: CASSWGNRGATNEKLFF

j_call: TRBJ1-5
d_call: NA
v_call: TRBV4-3
clone_size: NA
cdr3_nt: TGCGCCAGCAGCCAAGATCGGTCCAGGCATCAGCCCCAGCATTTT
cdr3_aa: CASSQDRSRHQPQHF

j_call: TRBJ1-1
d_call: NA
v_call: TRBV29-1
clone_size: NA
cdr3_nt: TGCAGCGTTGGTGGGGGCCCGAACACTGAAGCTTTCTTT
cdr3_aa: CSVGGGPNTEAFF

j_call: TRBJ2-6
d_call: NA
v_call: TRBV11-1
clone_size: NA
cdr3_nt: TGTGCCAGCAGCTTAGCGGTCTCTGGGGCCAACGTCCTGACTTTC
cdr3_aa: CASSLAVSGANVLTF

j_call: TRBJ1-1
d_call: TRBD1
v_call: TRBV6-1
clone_size: NA
cdr3_nt: TGTGCCAGCAAAACAGGGGTTCCGCCACTTGGAGCTTTCTTT
cdr3_aa: CASKTGVPPLGAFF

j_call: TRBJ2-7
d_call: TRBD2
v_call: TRBV6-5
clone_size: NA
cdr3_nt: TGTGCCATCTCCACACTAGCGGGGGGACACTACGAGCAGTACTTC
cdr3_aa: CAISTLAGGHYEQYF

j_call: TRBJ2-3
d_call: NA
v_call: TRBV7-2
clone_size: NA
cdr3_nt: TGTGCCAGCACCCCTGAGGGTCGCACAGATACGCAGTATTTT
cdr3_aa: CASTPEGRTDTQYF

j_call: TRBJ2-2
d_call: NA
v_call: TRBV7-9
clone_size: NA
cdr3_nt: TGTGCCAGCAGCTTAGTCAGGGTCACCGGGGAGCTGTTTTTT
cdr3_aa: CASSLVRVTGELFF

j_call: TRBJ2-2
d_call: NA
v_call: TRBV29-1
clone_size: NA
cdr3_nt: TGCAGCGTGGGCGGACCCGGGATGAACACCGGGGAGCTGTTTTTT
cdr3_aa: CSVGGPGMNTGELFF

j_call: TRBJ2-7
d_call: TRBD1
v_call: TRBV4-1
clone_size: NA
cdr3_nt: TGCGCCAGCAGCCGCCTCATGGGAAGGGACAGAGCCTTCTCCTACGAGCAGTACTTC
cdr3_aa: CASSRLMGRDRAFSYEQYF

j_call: TRBJ2-5
d_call: NA
v_call: TRBV4-2
clone_size: once
cdr3_nt: TGTGCCAGCAGCCAAGGAGGTAGGGTGGTCCAAGAGACCCAGTACTTC
cdr3_aa: CASSQGGRVVQETQYF

j_call: TRBJ1-5
d_call: NA
v_call: TRBV7-2
clone_size: NA
cdr3_nt: TGTGCCAGCAGCCCATACCAGGGTGCCAGCAATCAGCCCCAGCATTTT
cdr3_aa: CASSPYQGASNQPQHF

j_call: TRBJ1-1
d_call: NA
v_call: TRBV29-1
clone_size: NA
cdr3_nt: TGCAGCGTCGCAGGGGTGGGGGACACTGAAGCTTTCTTT
cdr3_aa: CSVAGVGDTEAFF

j_call: TRBJ2-1
d_call: TRBD1
v_call: TRBV7-3
clone_size: NA
cdr3_nt: TGTGCCAGCAGCTTAACGAGGGTGGGACAGGGTAATGAGCAGTTCTTC
cdr3_aa: CASSLTRVGQGNEQFF

j_call: TRBJ1-1
d_call: TRBD1
v_call: TRBV10-3
clone_size: NA
cdr3_nt: TGTGCCATCAGTCAAGACAGGGGGTATGAAGCTTTCTTT
cdr3_aa: CAISQDRGYEAFF

j_call: TRBJ2-1
d_call: TRBD2
v_call: TRBV10-3
clone_size: once
cdr3_nt: TGTGCCAGCGTTAGCGGGGGGGCCTACAATGAGCAGTTCTTC
cdr3_aa: CASVSGGAYNEQFF

j_call: TRBJ2-1
d_call: NA
v_call: TRBV7-9
clone_size: NA
cdr3_nt: TGTGCCAGCAGCTCGTACTCCACACAGTTCTTC
cdr3_aa: CASSSYSTQFF

j_call: TRBJ2-5
d_call: NA
v_call: TRBV12-5
clone_size: NA
cdr3_nt: TGTGCTAGTGCCCTTGGGGTGGGGGCGGGAGAGACCCAGTACTTC
cdr3_aa: CASALGVGAGETQYF

j_call: TRBJ2-7
d_call: NA
v_call: TRBV5-1
clone_size: NA
cdr3_nt: TGCGCCAGCAGCTTGGGAAGTGGCGAGCAGTACTTC
cdr3_aa: CASSLGSGEQYF

j_call: TRBJ2-7
d_call: TRBD1
v_call: TRBV6-1
clone_size: NA
cdr3_nt: TGTGCCAGCACAAAGGAAAAGACAGGGCACTACGAGCAGTACTTC
cdr3_aa: CASTKEKTGHYEQYF

j_call: TRBJ2-3
d_call: NA
v_call: TRBV5-6
clone_size: NA
cdr3_nt: TGTGCCAGCAGCTTGGGCTCCAGCCTAACAGATACGCAGTATTTT
cdr3_aa: CASSLGSSLTDTQYF

j_call: TRBJ1-2
d_call: TRBD1
v_call: TRBV19
clone_size: NA
cdr3_nt: TGTGCCAGTAGTCCCCCGGGACAGTTCTATGGCTACACCTTC
cdr3_aa: CASSPPGQFYGYTF

j_call: TRBJ2-1
d_call: NA
v_call: TRBV7-9
clone_size: NA
cdr3_nt: TGTGCCAGCAGCCCTATGAATGAGCAGTTCTTC
cdr3_aa: CASSPMNEQFF

j_call: TRBJ1-1
d_call: NA
v_call: TRBV6-5
clone_size: once
cdr3_nt: TGTGCCAGCATGGGCACTGAAGCTTTCTTT
cdr3_aa: CASMGTEAFF

j_call: TRBJ1-2
d_call: NA
v_call: TRBV7-3
clone_size: few
cdr3_nt: TGTGCCAGCAGCCTGGGGGCTAACTATGGCTACACCTTC
cdr3_aa: CASSLGANYGYTF

j_call: TRBJ1-5
d_call: NA
v_call: TRBV5-8
clone_size: NA
cdr3_nt: TGTGCCAGCACCATTAATCAGCCCCAGCATTTT
cdr3_aa: CASTINQPQHF

j_call: TRBJ1-2
d_call: NA
v_call: TRBV7-9
clone_size: NA
cdr3_nt: TGTGCCAGCAGCTTAGCGTGGGGGGCCGGGGGCTACACCTTC
cdr3_aa: CASSLAWGAGGYTF

j_call: TRBJ1-1
d_call: NA
v_call: TRBV6-5
clone_size: NA
cdr3_nt: TGTGCCAGCAGTTCGGGACACGGCACTGAAGCTTTCTTT
cdr3_aa: CASSSGHGTEAFF

j_call: TRBJ2-7
d_call: NA
v_call: TRBV29-1
clone_size: NA
cdr3_nt: TGCAGCGTTGAACAGGGGCGCGAGCAGTACTTC
cdr3_aa: CSVEQGREQYF

j_call: TRBJ2-7
d_call: NA
v_call: TRBV6-5
clone_size: NA
cdr3_nt: TGTGCCAGCAGCTACAGAGGAACCTACGAGCAGTACTTC
cdr3_aa: CASSYRGTYEQYF

j_call: TRBJ2-5
d_call: NA
v_call: TRBV2
clone_size: NA
cdr3_nt: TGTGCCAGCAGTGAACTCCAAGAGACCCAGTACTTC
cdr3_aa: CASSELQETQYF

j_call: TRBJ2-3
d_call: NA
v_call: TRBV6-6
clone_size: once
cdr3_nt: TGTGCCAGCAGTCAGACTAGAGCAGGAGCTAAGGATACGCAGTATTTT
cdr3_aa: CASSQTRAGAKDTQYF

j_call: TRBJ1-2
d_call: NA
v_call: TRBV6-5
clone_size: NA
cdr3_nt: TGTGCCAGCAGTTACTCGTCTACGGGGGTTGATGGCTACACCTTC
cdr3_aa: CASSYSSTGVDGYTF

j_call: TRBJ2-3
d_call: NA
v_call: TRBV6-5
clone_size: once
cdr3_nt: TGTGCCAGCAGGGGGGCGGGGGCCGCGGCAGATACGCAGTATTTT
cdr3_aa: CASRGAGAAADTQYF

j_call: TRBJ1-2
d_call: TRBD1
v_call: TRBV6-6
clone_size: NA
cdr3_nt: TGTGCCAGCAGCCAGACAGGGCCTTTAGAAGGCTACACCTTC
cdr3_aa: CASSQTGPLEGYTF

j_call: TRBJ1-2
d_call: NA
v_call: TRBV5-1
clone_size: NA
cdr3_nt: TGCGCCAGCAGCTTAGACCGTCTAAGCGGCTACACCTTC
cdr3_aa: CASSLDRLSGYTF

j_call: TRBJ2-7
d_call: TRBD1
v_call: TRBV4-3
clone_size: NA
cdr3_nt: TGCGCCAGCAGCCGGAACCCCGGGACAGTAAACCACGAGCAGTACTTC
cdr3_aa: CASSRNPGTVNHEQYF

j_call: TRBJ2-2
d_call: NA
v_call: TRBV6-4
clone_size: NA
cdr3_nt: TGTGCCAGCAGTCCCCAGGGCCTCACCGGGGAGCTGTTTTTT
cdr3_aa: CASSPQGLTGELFF

j_call: TRBJ1-2
d_call: NA
v_call: TRBV4-1
clone_size: NA
cdr3_nt: TGCGCCAGCAGCCAAGTCCCGGGTCCCGGCTACACCTTC
cdr3_aa: CASSQVPGPGYTF

j_call: TRBJ2-7
d_call: NA
v_call: TRBV7-2
clone_size: NA
cdr3_nt: TGTGCCAGCACCTTCAGGGGTGGCGAGCAGTACTTC
cdr3_aa: CASTFRGGEQYF

j_call: TRBJ2-2
d_call: TRBD2
v_call: TRBV2
clone_size: NA
cdr3_nt: TGTGCCGCGAGGGAGGGGACGAACACCGGGGAGCTGTTTTTT
cdr3_aa: CAAREGTNTGELFF

j_call: TRBJ1-3
d_call: NA
v_call: TRBV18
clone_size: NA
cdr3_nt: TGTGCCAGCTCACCACTCCCAGCTCTCTCTGGAAACACCATATATTTT
cdr3_aa: CASSPLPALSGNTIYF

j_call: TRBJ2-1
d_call: NA
v_call: TRBV5-1
clone_size: NA
cdr3_nt: TGCGCCAGCAGCCAACAAGGTGAGCAGTTCTTC
cdr3_aa: CASSQQGEQFF

j_call: TRBJ1-4
d_call: NA
v_call: TRBV11-3
clone_size: NA
cdr3_nt: TGTGCCAGCAGCTTAGGAGACAGGTTCGGAACAACTAATGAAAAACTGTTTTTT
cdr3_aa: CASSLGDRFGTTNEKLFF

j_call: TRBJ1-2
d_call: TRBD1
v_call: TRBV7-2
clone_size: NA
cdr3_nt: TGTGCCAGCAGCGGACAGGGTCTATATGGCTACACCTTC
cdr3_aa: CASSGQGLYGYTF

j_call: TRBJ1-1
d_call: TRBD1
v_call: TRBV7-2
clone_size: NA
cdr3_nt: TGTGCCAGCAGCTTAGTGGGACAGATGAACACTGAAGCTTTCTTT
cdr3_aa: CASSLVGQMNTEAFF

j_call: TRBJ1-1
d_call: TRBD1
v_call: TRBV7-2
clone_size: NA
cdr3_nt: TGTGCCAGCAGCGAAGACAGGGGACAGCAGTTCACTGAAGCTTTCTTT
cdr3_aa: CASSEDRGQQFTEAFF

j_call: TRBJ1-6
d_call: TRBD1
v_call: TRBV18
clone_size: NA
cdr3_nt: TGTGCCAGCTCACCGAGAACAGGGGTTAGCTCCTATAATTCACCCCTCCACTTT
cdr3_aa: CASSPRTGVSSYNSPLHF

j_call: TRBJ1-1
d_call: TRBD1
v_call: TRBV20-1
clone_size: NA
cdr3_nt: TGCAGTGCTCCCCGGGACAGGGGAGCTTTCTTT
cdr3_aa: CSAPRDRGAFF

j_call: TRBJ1-6
d_call: NA
v_call: TRBV28
clone_size: NA
cdr3_nt: TGTGCCAGCAGTTTATCTGGGGTTAGTTCACCCCTCCACTTT
cdr3_aa: CASSLSGVSSPLHF

j_call: TRBJ2-3
d_call: NA
v_call: TRBV7-3
clone_size: NA
cdr3_nt: TGTGCCAGCAGCTCAGGGAGCACAGATACGCAGTATTTT
cdr3_aa: CASSSGSTDTQYF

j_call: TRBJ2-3
d_call: TRBD2
v_call: TRBV7-9
clone_size: NA
cdr3_nt: TGTGCCAGCAGCCTTAGCGGGGGGTACACAGATACGCAGTATTTT
cdr3_aa: CASSLSGGYTDTQYF

j_call: TRBJ1-5
d_call: NA
v_call: TRBV19
clone_size: NA
cdr3_nt: TGTGCCAGTAGTACTCCCTCCCGACAGAGAAGAAGCAATCAGCCCCAGCATTTT
cdr3_aa: CASSTPSRQRRSNQPQHF

j_call: TRBJ2-5
d_call: NA
v_call: TRBV4-1
clone_size: NA
cdr3_nt: TGCGCCAGCAGCCAAGGAGGGGGACAAGAGACCCAGTACTTC
cdr3_aa: CASSQGGGQETQYF

j_call: TRBJ2-3
d_call: TRBD2
v_call: TRBV18
clone_size: NA
cdr3_nt: TGTGCCAGCTCACCGTTGAGCGGGGCGAGCACAGATACGCAGTATTTT
cdr3_aa: CASSPLSGASTDTQYF

j_call: TRBJ2-7
d_call: NA
v_call: TRBV6-1
clone_size: NA
cdr3_nt: TGTGCCAGCAGTGAAGTGTACGGGGGCGGTCGTAGCTACGAGCAGTACTTC
cdr3_aa: CASSEVYGGGRSYEQYF

j_call: TRBJ1-5
d_call: TRBD1
v_call: TRBV6-5
clone_size: NA
cdr3_nt: TGTGCCAGCAGAGACAGGGCCGGGTATCAGCCCCAGCATTTT
cdr3_aa: CASRDRAGYQPQHF

j_call: TRBJ2-2
d_call: NA
v_call: TRBV28
clone_size: NA
cdr3_nt: TGTGCCAGCAGTTATCAGGGTAGAACCGGGGAGCTGTTTTTT
cdr3_aa: CASSYQGRTGELFF